Presented here are 29 T cell receptor beta chains from one specimen sequenced in a study of T cell repertoires in cytomegalovirus infection. MiXCR was run by TCRdb on the reads, yielding one entry per CDR3 protein. The sample has around 430,000 distinct CDR3 sequences, roughly 46% seen once; the top ten hold 43%. What these receptors recognize is not known. This specimen was cultured PBMCs, taken from culture after CMV antigen stimulation. These receptors were collected from a human donor in good health (CMV status not recorded). Some clones in this sample may be carry-over from other donors' samples.

This clonotype was found a few times. The chain is built from TRBV6-5 and TRBJ2-7, with D tentatively TRBD1 or TRBD2 (5 bases each). V gave up 4 bases and J gave up 2 bases, with 18 bases separating them. This CDR3 contains 16 residues. The germline gives CDR1 MNHEY, CDR2 SVGAGI. The DNA of the CDR3 is TGTGCCAGCAGTTCCGCTCGGACACTAGGCACCTACGAGCAGTACTTC. Translation gives CASSSARTLGTYEQYF.

The chain combines TRBV7-2 with TRBJ1-1; D gene ambiguous. Germline-derived CDR1 and CDR2 are SGHTA and FQGNSA. CDR3 length: 13 residues. V was cut by 1 base and J by 3 bases, with 6 bases left in between. The CDR3 DNA reads TGTGCCAGCAGCTTAGTACAGCACACTGAAGCTTTCTTT. Its translation is CASSLVQHTEAFF.

The chain joins TRBV6-6 to TRBJ2-1, with 12 bases aligning to TRBD2. This CDR3 has 16 amino acids. Germline V lookup: CDR1 MNHNY, CDR2 SVGAGI (reference sequence). V trimming: 2 bases; J trimming: 5 bases; junction bases outside the gene matches: 4. The CDR3 nucleotides read TGTGCCAGCAGTTACGCCAGGACTAGCGGGAACAATGAGCAGTTCTTC. This sequence encodes CASSYARTSGNNEQFF.

The rearrangement uses TRBV19 and TRBJ2-5; perhaps TRBD2 as D (5 bases). Deletions cut 3 bases from V and 2 bases from J, with 10 bases between. Germline V CDR1 and CDR2: LNHDA, SQIVND (reference sequence). CDR3 length equals 14 residues. The CDR3, as DNA: TGTGCCAGTAGTATCTTGGGAGAACAAGAGACCCAGTACTTC. Its translation is CASSILGEQETQYF.

The chain employs TRBV7-2 and TRBJ2-7; TRBD2 might be the D (5 bases). The CDR3 consists of 14 residues. Germline CDR1 SGHTA, CDR2 FQGNSA. Trimming removed 0 bases from V and 4 bases from J, with 10 bases in between. For the CDR3, the DNA is TGTGCCAGCAGCTTAGCGGGAGCCGGGTACGAGCAGTACTTC. Translating gives CASSLAGAGYEQYF.

This clonotype was recorded a few times. The rearrangement links TRBV12-3 or TRBV12-4 to TRBJ2-3; D uncertain. Trimming shortened V by 6 bases and J by 6 bases, and 10 bases separated the two germline ends. This CDR3 spans 12 amino acids. CDR3 residues: CASRPQADTQYF. In DNA, the CDR3 is TGTGCCAGCAGGCCCCAAGCGGATACGCAGTATTTT.

The chain joins TRBV12-3 or TRBV12-4 to TRBJ2-3; 8 bases line up with TRBD1. V lost 6 bases to trimming and J lost 0 bases; unmatched junction nucleotides: 5. The CDR3 has 15 residues. The CDR3 reads CASRRQGASTDTQYF. Here the CDR3 DNA reads TGTGCCAGCAGACGTCAGGGGGCCAGCACAGATACGCAGTATTTT.

The chain joins TRBV6-6 to TRBJ2-7; tentative D call: TRBD2 (6 bases). V lost 0 bases and J lost 7, with 19 bases in between. The V gene's germline CDR1 is MNHNY and CDR2 SVGAGI (reference sequence). The CDR3 length is 16 residues. The CDR3 protein is CASSYSVGTSPEEQYF. The DNA of the CDR3 is TGTGCCAGCAGTTACTCGGTCGGGACTTCCCCTGAGGAGCAGTACTTC.

This rearrangement joins TRBV7-2 to TRBJ2-6; possibly TRBD2 for D (5 bases). The CDR3 is 16 residues long. V lost 5 bases and J 2 bases, leaving 13 bases between the germline ends. Per the germline V gene, CDR1 is SGHTA and CDR2 is FQGNSA. This CDR3 is CASSTRSGAGANVLTF. The DNA for the CDR3 is TGTGCCAGCAGCACCCGCTCCGGGGCTGGGGCCAACGTCCTGACTTTC.

This chain links TRBV12-3 or TRBV12-4 with TRBJ1-1; 11 bases are a match to TRBD1. Trimming took 8 bases from V and 12 from J; bases not matched to a gene: 17. CDR3 length: 15 amino acids. CDR3 in DNA: TGTGCCAGCTCCCTCCGGACAGGGGGCGCTGGGTGGACTTTCTTT. It codes for CASSLRTGGAGWTFF.

The chain uses TRBV27 and TRBJ2-6, with D possibly matching TRBD2 (5 bases). V gave up 2 bases and J gave up 3 bases, with 5 bases separating them. The CDR3 covers 14 residues. Germline values: CDR1 MNHEY, CDR2 SMNVEV (reference sequence). Here the CDR3 reads CASSLEGGANVLTF. DNA for the CDR3: TGTGCCAGCAGTTTAGAGGGTGGGGCCAACGTCCTGACTTTC.

The chain links TRBV6-1 to TRBJ2-4, with 7 positions matching TRBD2. CDR1 MNHNS and CDR2 SASEGT come from the germline V gene. There are 14 residues in the CDR3. The V and J ends lost 3 bases and 6 bases, in that order; junction bases with no gene match: 5. CDR3 DNA: TGTGCCAGCAGTGAGGGGGGGAACTTAAACATTCAGTACTTC. It translates to CASSEGGNLNIQYF.

The chain has TRBV7-2 and TRBJ2-3; maybe TRBD1 (5 bases). Germline V gene sequence: CDR1 SGHTA, CDR2 FQGNSA. V lost 4 bases and J lost 11, with 16 bases in between. This CDR3 has 13 residues. The DNA for the CDR3 is TGTGCCAGCAGCTCTCTAGGGGTGTATAAGCAGTATTTT. Residues: CASSSLGVYKQYF.

Ten or more counts support this clonotype. V usage is TRBV7-2 and J usage is TRBJ2-7, with D tentatively TRBD2 (5 bases). This CDR3 is 14 amino acids long. The V end was cut by 5 bases, the J end by 3 bases, with 14 bases between. Per the germline V gene, CDR1 is SGHTA and CDR2 is FQGNSA. The CDR3 DNA reads as TGTGCCAGCAGCCTAACCACGGGAAGCTACGAGCAGTACTTC. It yields the protein CASSLTTGSYEQYF. Variable domain in full (rest from reference TRBV7-2 and TRBJ2-7): GAGVSQSPSNKVTEKGKDVELRCDPISGHTALYWYRQSLGQGLEFLIYFQGNSAPDKSGLPSDRFSAERTGGSVSTLTIQRTQQEDSAVYLCASSLTTGSYEQYFGPGTRLTVT.

The CDR3 DNA follows: TGTGCCAGCAGTCCCGTCTGGGCAGGCGAGCAGTACTTC. Translation: CASSPVWAGEQYF. The chain has TRBV7-2 and TRBJ2-7; D unresolved. Germline CDR1 and CDR2: SGHTA and FQGNSA. The CDR3 runs to 13 residues. Trimming cost V 6 bases and J 6 bases, with 15 bases left between them.

This chain connects TRBV7-2 to TRBJ2-1, with a possible D match to TRBD2 (7 bases). In germline, CDR1 is SGHTA, CDR2 FQGNSA. This CDR3 comprises 13 residues. V lost 4 bases and J 14 bases, leaving 18 bases between the germline ends. CDR3 loop: CASSSNREGREFF. The CDR3 DNA is TGTGCCAGCAGCTCTAACAGGGAGGGCAGGGAGTTCTTC. The entire variable domain, with the rest obtained from reference TRBV7-2 and TRBJ2-1, is as follows: GAGVSQSPSNKVTEKGKDVELRCDPISGHTALYWYRQSLGQGLEFLIYFQGNSAPDKSGLPSDRFSAERTGGSVSTLTIQRTQQEDSAVYLCASSSNREGREFFGPGTRLTVL.

This clonotype has just a few counts. The chain combines TRBV20-1 with TRBJ1-2; D gene uncertain. The CDR3 loop spans 11 amino acids. The germline V gene encodes CDR1 DFQATT and CDR2 SNEGSKA (reference sequence). Trimming removed 1 base at V and 7 bases at J, with 7 bases between. This CDR3 reads CSARGSPGYTF. In DNA form, the CDR3 reads TGCAGTGCTAGAGGGAGCCCTGGCTACACCTTC.

The gene calls are TRBV7-2 and TRBJ2-3; TRBD2 is a possible D gene (6 bases). Germline CDR1 is SGHTA and CDR2 is FQGNSA. Trimming left V 3 bases short and J 2 bases short, with 18 bases between. The CDR3 length is 17 residues. The CDR3 here is CASSFPALAIHTDTQYF. CDR3 coding DNA: TGTGCCAGCAGCTTTCCGGCGCTAGCGATTCACACAGATACGCAGTATTTT.

This clonotype was picked up a small number of times. The rearrangement joins TRBV7-2 to TRBJ2-7, with D tentatively TRBD2 (5 bases). The germline V gene encodes CDR1 SGHTA and CDR2 FQGNSA. The CDR3 runs 15 residues. V was trimmed by 2 bases and J by 3 bases, leaving 14 bases between them. CDR3 DNA sequence: TGTGCCAGCAGCTTAAGTAAACTAGAAGGCTACGAGCAGTACTTC. It encodes CASSLSKLEGYEQYF.

This clonotype has just one count. The chain couples TRBV7-9 to TRBJ2-2; D is undetermined. Germline-derived CDR1 and CDR2 are SEHNR and FQNEAQ (reference sequence). Trimming took 1 base from V and 0 from J, leaving 6 bases between them. The CDR3 sequence is 15 residues long. This CDR3 reads CASSLVWANTGELFF. The CDR3 DNA reads as TGTGCCAGCAGCTTAGTCTGGGCGAACACCGGGGAGCTGTTTTTT.

The chain has TRBV5-4 and TRBJ1-3; D is unresolved. Germline CDR1 is SGHNT and CDR2 is YYREEE (reference sequence). The length of the CDR3 is 15 residues. V was pared by 0 bases and J by 3 bases, with 10 bases between. The CDR3 sequence is CASSLDNLGGNTIYF. The DNA of the CDR3 is TGTGCCAGCAGCTTGGACAACCTTGGTGGAAACACCATATATTTT.

This clonotype appeared a few times. The gene calls are TRBV7-2 and TRBJ2-5, with TRBD1 identical over 8 bases. This CDR3 spans 14 amino acids. CDR1 is SGHTA and CDR2 is FQGNSA in the germline V gene. Trimming removed 2 bases from V and 4 bases from J; junction bases left unmatched: 3. The CDR3 spells CASSLTTGVETQYF. The CDR3 DNA is TGTGCCAGCAGCTTAACGACAGGGGTAGAGACCCAGTACTTC.

The chain employs TRBV6-2 or TRBV6-3 and TRBJ1-1; D not resolved. The CDR3 totals 13 residues. V was pared by 9 bases and J by 0 bases, with 11 bases between. Germline V lookup: CDR1 MNHEY, CDR2 SVGEGT. The CDR3 is CASELIMNTEAFF. CDR3 nucleotide sequence: TGTGCCAGTGAACTGATCATGAACACTGAAGCTTTCTTT.

The V gene is TRBV7-6, the J gene TRBJ2-1; D gene unclear. Trimming pared 3 bases from V and 6 bases from J, leaving 6 bases between. Germline-derived CDR1 and CDR2 are SGHVS and FNYEAQ. The CDR3 spans 12 residues. DNA of the CDR3: TGTGCCAGCAGCTTTGGAATCAATGAGCAGTTCTTC. This gives the protein CASSFGINEQFF.

This clonotype was picked up a small number of times. The CDR3 DNA sequence: TGTGCCAGCAGCTCTTATATAGGCCTTTTGGGGGAGACCCAGTACTTC. Protein sequence: CASSSYIGLLGETQYF. The chain joins TRBV7-8 to TRBJ2-5; unclear D gene. This CDR3 comprises 16 residues. The ends were cut back, 4 bases at V and 5 bases at J, with 20 bases in the middle. Germline V gives CDR1 SGHVS, CDR2 FQNEAQ.

This clonotype turned up a few times. The chain joins TRBV7-2 to TRBJ2-2; D gene ambiguous. Germline loops: CDR1 SGHTA, CDR2 FQGNSA. V gave up 5 bases and J gave up 3 bases, with 16 bases separating them. The CDR3 is 16 residues long. CDR3 sequence reads: CASSQESSRDTGELFF. CDR3 nucleotides: TGTGCCAGCAGCCAAGAATCTAGTCGTGACACCGGGGAGCTGTTTTTT.

CDR3 DNA: TGTGCCACCAGTGCGCCCGGTGTAGAGACCCAGTACTTC. Protein: CATSAPGVETQYF. The rearrangement uses TRBV24-1 and TRBJ2-5; D call uncertain. This CDR3 contains 13 residues. Germline V gene lookup returns CDR1 KGHDR and CDR2 SFDVKD. Trimming shortened V by 5 bases and J by 4 bases, and 10 bases separated the two germline ends.

The chain recombines TRBV20-1 with TRBJ1-1; D is perhaps TRBD1 (5 bases). Germline lookup yields CDR1 DFQATT and CDR2 SNEGSKA (reference sequence). The CDR3 has 13 residues. Trimming took off 0 bases at V and 6 bases at J, with 11 bases between the two ends. The CDR3 region is CSARDSGVAEAFF. Here the CDR3 DNA reads TGCAGTGCTAGAGATTCGGGGGTGGCTGAAGCTTTCTTT.

This clonotype was found a few times. The J gene is TRBJ1-1, the V gene TRBV4-1; D might be TRBD1 (5 bases). The V gene's germline CDR1 is MGHRA and CDR2 YSYEKL. Trimming cost V 3 bases and J 4 bases, with 12 bases left between them. The CDR3 extends over 14 amino acids. This CDR3 reads CASSQGPFVTEAFF. The CDR3, as DNA: TGCGCCAGCAGCCAGGGACCCTTTGTCACTGAAGCTTTCTTT.